This T cell receptor beta chain was identified in a study of blood T cell repertoires in COVID-19. Study-level background: Some COVID-19 samples were acute and others convalescent; all came from the United States, Italy and Spain. Nucleic acid was either cDNA or gDNA, and it came from T cells, B-cell-depleted T cells, or PBMCs.

CDR1 and CDR2 (germline): SGHNT, YYREEE (reference sequence). The CDR3 runs 19 residues. The junction had 11 bases not matched to a gene; V was cut back by 4 bases and J by 1 base. The method was immunoSEQ multiplex PCR; TCRdb's version includes in-frame clones alone and lacks a portion of them. Of under 300,000 clones in the sample, approximately 80% are singletons; the top ten hold around 3.5%. The receptor was isolated from a woman in her late teens or twenties with acute or convalescent COVID-19. The V call is TRBV5-4, the J call TRBJ2-3; TRBD2 agrees at 14 bases. Material for sequencing was peripheral blood. The CDR3: CASSGGLAGVFHGTDTQYF. As DNA, the CDR3 is TGTGCCAGCAGCGGGGGACTAGCGGGAGTCTTCCATGGCACAGATACGCAGTATTTT.